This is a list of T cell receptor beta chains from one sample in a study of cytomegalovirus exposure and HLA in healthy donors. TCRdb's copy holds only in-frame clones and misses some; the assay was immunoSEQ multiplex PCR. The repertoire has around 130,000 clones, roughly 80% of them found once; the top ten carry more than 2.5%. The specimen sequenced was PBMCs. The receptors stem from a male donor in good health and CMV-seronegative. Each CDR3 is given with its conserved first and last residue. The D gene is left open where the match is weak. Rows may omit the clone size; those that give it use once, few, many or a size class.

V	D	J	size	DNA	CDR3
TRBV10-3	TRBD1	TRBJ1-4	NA	TGTGCCATCAGTGGGGACAGGGGCAATGAAAAACTGTTTTTT	CAISGDRGNEKLFF
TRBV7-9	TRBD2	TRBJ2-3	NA	TGTGCCAGCAGCTACCTCCGGGGGGGGCCGGAAGATACGCAGTATTTT	CASSYLRGGPEDTQYF
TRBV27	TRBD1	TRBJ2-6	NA	TGTGCCAGCACCATATCCGGGACAGGCCCCTCTGGGGCCAACGGCCTGACTTTC	CASTISGTGPSGANGLTF
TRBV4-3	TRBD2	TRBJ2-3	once	TGCGCCAGCAGCCAAGACCGGAGGCTAGCGGGGGGAATAGATACGCAGTATTTT	CASSQDRRLAGGIDTQYF
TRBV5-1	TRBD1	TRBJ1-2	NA	TGCGCCAGCAGCTTAGACCCAGGACAGGGCTATGGCTACACCTTC	CASSLDPGQGYGYTF
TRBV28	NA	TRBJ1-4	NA	TGTGCCAGCAACCAGGGTGTAGGGGAAAAACTGTTTTTT	CASNQGVGEKLFF
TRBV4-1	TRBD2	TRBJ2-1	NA	TGCGCCAGCAGCCAAGATAGGCTAGCGGGGGGGCGAGGAGTTTCCTACAATGAGCAGTTCTTC	CASSQDRLAGGRGVSYNEQFF
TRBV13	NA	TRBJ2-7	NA	TGTGCCAGCAGCCCGACAGGAGGATCCTACGAGCAGTACTTC	CASSPTGGSYEQYF
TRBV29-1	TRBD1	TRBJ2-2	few	TGCAGCGCCCAGGGGGCCGGGGAGCTGTTTTTT	CSAQGAGELFF
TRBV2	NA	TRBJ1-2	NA	TGTGCCAGCAGTGAAGACGCAGGGGTCGGCTACACCTTC	CASSEDAGVGYTF
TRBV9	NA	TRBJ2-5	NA	TGTGCCAGCAGCTGGGGGCCGGGGGGCCAAAAAGAGACCCAGTACTTC	CASSWGPGGQKETQYF
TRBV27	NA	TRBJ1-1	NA	TGTGCCAGCAGTTTCCCCGGGAGTGGAACTGAAGCTTTCTTT	CASSFPGSGTEAFF
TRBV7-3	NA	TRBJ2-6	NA	TGTGCCAGCAGCTTAAATCGGGATTCTGGGGCCAACGTCCTGACTTTC	CASSLNRDSGANVLTF
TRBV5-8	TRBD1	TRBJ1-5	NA	TGTGCCAGCAGCTTCTTCCGGGGACAGGGGGATGGTCAGCCCCAGCATTTT	CASSFFRGQGDGQPQHF
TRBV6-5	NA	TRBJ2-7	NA	TGTGCCAGCAGTTACCTTCCGGACAGCCCCTACGAGCAGTACTTC	CASSYLPDSPYEQYF
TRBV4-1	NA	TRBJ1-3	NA	TGCGCCAGCAGCCAAGTTAGTACAGCCGGCTCTGGAAACACCATATATTTT	CASSQVSTAGSGNTIYF
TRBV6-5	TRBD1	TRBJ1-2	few	TGTGCCAGCAAGGGCCAGGGGGCCTACACCTTC	CASKGQGAYTF
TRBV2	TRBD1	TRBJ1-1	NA	TGTGCCAGCAGGGAGACAGGGTTGGGCACTGAAGCTTTCTTT	CASRETGLGTEAFF
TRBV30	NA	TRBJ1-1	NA	TGTGCCTGGAGTGTACAAGGAGGAGGTGAAGCTTTCTTT	CAWSVQGGGEAFF
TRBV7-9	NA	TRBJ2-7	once	TGTGCCAGCAGCTTATCAGTCCTCGGGGAGCAGTACTTC	CASSLSVLGEQYF
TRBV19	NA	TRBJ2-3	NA	TGTGCCAGTAGTACTCCAATAGCGGCTCGCACAGATACGCAGTATTTT	CASSTPIAARTDTQYF
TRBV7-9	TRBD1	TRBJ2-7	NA	TGTTCCAGCAGCCCAACCCGGACAGGGAACTACGAGCAGTACTTC	CSSSPTRTGNYEQYF
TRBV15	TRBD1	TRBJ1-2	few	TGTGCCACCAGCCCCTTACAGGGGGCCTATGGCTACACCTTC	CATSPLQGAYGYTF
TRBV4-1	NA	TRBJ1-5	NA	TGCGCCAGCAGCCAAGATCGGAGGAGCAATCAGCCCCAGCATTTT	CASSQDRRSNQPQHF
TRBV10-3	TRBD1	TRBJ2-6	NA	TGTGCCATCAGTGACCCCCACTCGGGACAGGGGGCGTCCGGGGCCAACGTCCTGACTTTC	CAISDPHSGQGASGANVLTF
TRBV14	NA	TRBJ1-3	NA	TGTGCCAGCAGCCAAGAGTTCCAGGGATTGGGAGGAAACACCATATATTTT	CASSQEFQGLGGNTIYF
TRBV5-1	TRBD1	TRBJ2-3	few	TGCGCCAGCAGACAGGGGGCAAGGGCAGATACGCAGTATTTT	CASRQGARADTQYF
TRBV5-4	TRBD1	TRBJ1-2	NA	TGTGCCAGCAGCTTGCCTCTTGGGACAGGGGCTGGCTACACCTTC	CASSLPLGTGAGYTF
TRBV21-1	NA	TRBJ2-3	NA	TGTGCCAGCAGCTCCCCCGGAACGACTAGCGAACGACGCACAGATACGCAGTATTTT	CASSSPGTTSERRTDTQYF
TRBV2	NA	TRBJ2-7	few	TGTGCCAGCAGGGTAGGAGCCTACGAGCAGTACTTC	CASRVGAYEQYF
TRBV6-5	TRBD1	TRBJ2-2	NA	TGTGCCAGCAGCTGGGACAGATCGAACACCGGGGAGCTGTTTTTT	CASSWDRSNTGELFF
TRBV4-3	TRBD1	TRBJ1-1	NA	TGCGCCAGCAGCCAGGGGACAGGGACTGAAGCTTTCTTT	CASSQGTGTEAFF
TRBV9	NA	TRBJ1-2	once	TGTGCCAGCAGCGTAGACAGGGTTAACTATGGCTACACCTTC	CASSVDRVNYGYTF
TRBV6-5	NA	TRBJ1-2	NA	TGTGCCAGCAGTTATTGGGAACAGGGTAACTATGGCTACACCTTC	CASSYWEQGNYGYTF
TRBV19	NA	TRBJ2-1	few	TGTGCCAGTAGTATTAGTGGCTTGCGGGCCAATGAGCAGTTCTTC	CASSISGLRANEQFF
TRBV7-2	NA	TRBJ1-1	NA	TGTGCCAGCAGCTTTACAGGGAGGGGAGGCACTGAAGCTTTCTTT	CASSFTGRGGTEAFF
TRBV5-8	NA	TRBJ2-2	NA	TGTGCCAGCAGCCCAACGACAGGATACACCGGGGAGCTGTTTTTT	CASSPTTGYTGELFF
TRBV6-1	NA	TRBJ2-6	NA	TGTGCCAGCAGTGGGGGGGATTCTGGGGCCAACGGCCTGACTTTC	CASSGGDSGANGLTF
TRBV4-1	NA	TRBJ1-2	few	TGCGCCAGCAGCCAAGCGGCGACAAGCTATGGCTACACCTTC	CASSQAATSYGYTF
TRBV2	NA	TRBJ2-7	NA	TGTGCCAGCAGTGAAGCGAAGAGGGCTACCTACGAGCAGTACTTC	CASSEAKRATYEQYF
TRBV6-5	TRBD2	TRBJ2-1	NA	TGTGCCAGCAGTTACTCTCCGACTAGCGGGTACAATGAGCAGTTCTTC	CASSYSPTSGYNEQFF
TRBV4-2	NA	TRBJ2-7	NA	TGTGCCAGCAGCCTCCGACAGGACTACGAGCAGTACTTC	CASSLRQDYEQYF